The 32 T cell receptor beta chains reported below all come from one sample, sequenced in a study of T cell changes during pregnancy in multiple sclerosis. The data were produced by immunoSEQ multiplex PCR, yet TCRdb's version contains in-frame clones alone and is incomplete. The profile shows around 88,000 clones, 85% to 95% of them singletons. Sample: peripheral blood, taken in the first trimester of pregnancy. Every receptor here comes from a female donor with multiple sclerosis, enrolled in a pregnancy study.

This chain connects TRBV28 to TRBJ2-7, with D perhaps matching TRBD1 (6 bases). The V gene lost 10 bases and the J gene lost 4 bases, with 17 bases spanning the gap. This CDR3 region has 13 residues. Germline lookup yields CDR1 MDHEN and CDR2 SYDVKM. The CDR3 region is CAILSQGGYEQYF. The DNA of the CDR3 is TGTGCCATCCTCTCTCAAGGGGGATACGAGCAGTACTTC.

The gene calls are TRBV7-9 and TRBJ2-3; D may be TRBD2 (5 bases). The CDR3 runs to 14 residues. The germline V and J ends were trimmed by 2 bases and 4 bases, with 10 bases remaining between them. The germline gives CDR1 SEHNR, CDR2 FQNEAQ (reference sequence). CDR3 sequence: CASSLSGRADTQYF. CDR3 nucleotide sequence: TGTGCCAGCAGCTTAAGCGGAAGAGCAGATACGCAGTATTTT.

A remark on this clone: A junction boundary mismatches the germline segment, possibly from a read error. The chain couples TRBV7-7 to TRBJ2-5, with 8 bases that match TRBD2. From germline, CDR1 is SSHAT and CDR2 FNYEAQ (reference sequence). This CDR3 comprises 18 residues. The CDR3 reads CASSPRVLAEWVQETQYF. CDR3 DNA sequence: TGTGCTAGCAGCCCCAGGGTACTAGCGGAGTGGGTCCAAGAGACCCAGTACTTC.

The chain links TRBV29-1 to TRBJ2-3; no clear D gene. The CDR3 sequence is 14 residues long. V was cut by 4 bases and J by 2 bases, with 13 bases left in between. The V gene's germline CDR1 is SQVTM and CDR2 ANQGSEA. The CDR3: CSVVTGTLTDTQYF. For the CDR3, the DNA is TGCAGCGTTGTAACGGGTACCCTCACAGATACGCAGTATTTT.

V and J are TRBV7-9 and TRBJ1-4; 7 nucleotides agree with TRBD1. Losses at the gene ends were 3 bases for V and 5 bases for J; bases not matched to a gene: 3. Looked up from germline, CDR1 is SEHNR and CDR2 is FQNEAQ (reference sequence). The CDR3 has 14 amino acids. CDR3 residues: CASSLTGLNEKLFF. CDR3 bases: TGTGCCAGCAGCTTGACAGGGCTAAATGAAAAACTGTTTTTT. Combining the CDR3 with reference TRBV7-9 and TRBJ1-4 gives the whole variable domain DTGVSQNPRHKITKRGQNVTFRCDPISEHNRLYWYRQTLGQGPEFLTYFQNEAQLEKSRLLSDRFSAERPKGSFSTLEIQRTEQGDSAMYLCASSLTGLNEKLFFGSGTQLSVL.

The chain combines TRBV4-1 with TRBJ2-1, with a possible D match to TRBD1 (5 bases). CDR3 length: 15 residues. V lost 0 bases, J lost 4 bases, and 10 bases lay in between. Germline V gene data show CDR1 as MGHRA and CDR2 as YSYEKL. Here the CDR3 reads CASSQETTAYNEQFF. The CDR3 nucleotides read TGCGCCAGCAGCCAAGAAACGACAGCATACAATGAGCAGTTCTTC.

The chain has TRBV27 and TRBJ2-5; 12 nucleotides match TRBD2. The germline V gene has CDR1 MNHEY and CDR2 SMNVEV (reference sequence). The CDR3 contains 15 residues. With V trimmed by 5 bases and J by 5 bases, 6 bases remained unmatched. CDR3 region: CASSQTGLAGETQYF. DNA of the CDR3: TGTGCCAGCAGTCAAACAGGACTAGCGGGGGAGACCCAGTACTTC.

V usage is TRBV6-1 and J usage is TRBJ2-1; the match to TRBD2 covers 11 bases. V lost 2 bases to trimming and J lost 8 bases; unmatched junction nucleotides: 17. Germline CDR1 reads MNHNS; CDR2 reads SASEGT. The CDR3 covers 19 residues. CDR3 DNA: TGTGCCAGCAGTGAAACCCTAGTCCAGTTAGCGGGAGGGCCGCATGAGCAGTTCTTC. Translating it yields CASSETLVQLAGGPHEQFF.

This clone was seen a single time. The genes are TRBV30 and TRBJ1-2, with 7 bases lining up with TRBD1. With V trimmed by 5 bases and J by 5 bases, 11 bases remained unmatched. The germline CDR1 and CDR2 sequences are GTSNPN and SVGIG (reference sequence). This CDR3 has 14 amino acids. This CDR3 is CAWVLQGREYGYTF. For the CDR3, the DNA is TGTGCCTGGGTGTTACAGGGGCGGGAATATGGCTACACCTTC.

The chain employs TRBV7-2 and TRBJ2-3, with a weak D call TRBD1 (5 bases). The V and J ends lost 3 bases and 2 bases respectively, with 12 bases between them. The CDR3 is 15 amino acids. Germline CDR1 is SGHTA and CDR2 is FQGNSA. Written as DNA, the CDR3 is TGTGCCAGCAGCTTTCCGACAGCTTACACAGATACGCAGTATTTT. Translating it yields CASSFPTAYTDTQYF.

This sequence joins TRBV14 and TRBJ2-7, with TRBD2 as a possible D gene (6 bases). The CDR3 loop spans 16 amino acids. Trimming pared 4 bases from V and 1 base from J, leaving 17 bases between. CDR1 and CDR2 (germline): SGHDN, FVKESK. CDR3 coding DNA: TGTGCCAGCAGCCGGAGGGATCTTCGTCAATCCTACGAGCAGTACTTC. It yields the protein CASSRRDLRQSYEQYF.

This clone has more than one count but fewer than ten. The chain recombines TRBV27 with TRBJ2-1; a possible D gene is TRBD1 (6 bases). V lost 9 bases, J lost 0 bases, and 9 bases lay in between. In germline, CDR1 is MNHEY, CDR2 SMNVEV (reference sequence). The CDR3 runs to 13 residues. The DNA for the CDR3 is TGTGCCAGTCGACAGGTCTCCTACAATGAGCAGTTCTTC. Protein: CASRQVSYNEQFF.

This clone has only one observation. The rearrangement uses TRBV2 and TRBJ1-1; 7 positions match TRBD1. Trimming removed 6 bases from V and 7 bases from J; junction bases left unmatched: 2. Germline-derived CDR1 and CDR2 are SNHLY and FYNNEI. This CDR3 spans 11 amino acids. CDR3 in DNA: TGTGCCAGCAGACAGGGGATTGAAGCTTTCTTT. This gives the protein CASRQGIEAFF.

V is TRBV28 and J is TRBJ1-5; 12 bases map to TRBD1. The V gene's germline CDR1 is MDHEN and CDR2 SYDVKM. The trim removed 5 bases at V and 11 bases at J, leaving 13 bases unmatched. CDR3 length: 16 amino acids. The CDR3 is CASSPTGTGGPRSQHF. Written as DNA, the CDR3 is TGTGCCAGCAGTCCAACGGGGACAGGGGGCCCACGGTCCCAGCATTTT.

The chain joins TRBV5-5 to TRBJ2-2; 14 bases are a match to TRBD2. CDR1 and CDR2 from the germline V gene are SGHKS and YYEKEE (reference sequence). The CDR3 has 20 residues. With V trimmed by 4 bases and J by 0 bases, 11 bases remained unmatched. The CDR3, as DNA: TGTGCCAGCAGCCCCATGGGACTAGCGGGAGATACCGCGAACACCGGGGAGCTGTTTTTT. This sequence encodes CASSPMGLAGDTANTGELFF.

CDR3 coding DNA: TGTGCCAGCAGTCCCCTTGACACCCTATTTTATGGCTACACCTTC. Protein sequence: CASSPLDTLFYGYTF. The chain links TRBV28 to TRBJ1-2; unclear D gene. This CDR3 has 15 residues. The ends were cut back, 5 bases at V and 5 bases at J, with 18 bases in the middle. CDR1 and CDR2 from the germline V gene are MDHEN and SYDVKM.

The chain has TRBV6-5 and TRBJ2-2; TRBD1 matches at 8 bases. After removal of 4 bases from V and 4 bases from J, the junction contained 5 bases not matched to a gene. Per the germline V gene, CDR1 is MNHEY and CDR2 is SVGAGI. The CDR3 covers 15 residues. CDR3 nucleotide sequence: TGTGCCAGCAGTTCTCACAGGGGGAGCACCGGGGAGCTGTTTTTT. It yields the protein CASSSHRGSTGELFF.

The V gene is TRBV4-2, the J gene TRBJ2-1; perhaps TRBD2 as D (5 bases). The V gene lost 0 bases and the J gene lost 0 bases, with 15 bases spanning the gap. CDR1 and CDR2 (germline): LGHNA, YNFKEQ. This CDR3 contains 18 residues. Here the CDR3 reads CASSQEGSRAVSYNEQFF. The CDR3 coding sequence is TGTGCCAGCAGCCAAGAAGGGAGTCGGGCAGTCTCCTACAATGAGCAGTTCTTC.

The rearrangement uses TRBV5-5 and TRBJ2-5; tentatively, D is TRBD2 (5 bases). The CDR3 is made up of 14 amino acids. The germline gives CDR1 SGHKS, CDR2 YYEKEE (reference sequence). V was clipped by 0 bases and J by 4 bases, with 10 bases between them. The CDR3: CASSLGVGRETQYF. The CDR3 DNA reads TGTGCCAGCAGCTTGGGGGTGGGGAGAGAGACCCAGTACTTC.

This rearrangement joins TRBV2 to TRBJ2-1, with D maybe TRBD1 (5 bases). CDR1 and CDR2 (germline): SNHLY, FYNNEI. This CDR3 has 16 residues. The V end lost 5 bases, the J end lost 2 bases, and 16 bases lay between the germline ends. CDR3 loop: CASSPAGIFTYNEQFF. DNA of the CDR3: TGTGCCAGCAGTCCAGCAGGGATCTTCACCTACAATGAGCAGTTCTTC. The complete variable domain, with remaining parts taken from reference TRBV2 and TRBJ2-1, reads EPEVTQTPSHQVTQMGQEVILRCVPISNHLYFYWYRQILGQKVEFLVSFYNNEISEKSEIFDDQFSVERPDGSNFTLKIRSTKLEDSAMYFCASSPAGIFTYNEQFFGPGTRLTVL.

The rearrangement joins TRBV29-1 to TRBJ2-4; D not certain. Germline V lookup: CDR1 SQVTM, CDR2 ANQGSEA. V was cut by 6 bases and J by 0 bases, with 9 bases left in between. This CDR3 comprises 13 residues. CDR3 sequence reads: CSVATVAKNIQYF. CDR3 in DNA: TGCAGCGTAGCGACGGTAGCCAAAAACATTCAGTACTTC. The whole variable domain, remainder taken from reference TRBV29-1 and TRBJ2-4, is SAVISQKPSRDICQRGTSLTIQCQVDSQVTMMFWYRQQPGQSLTLIATANQGSEATYESGFVIDKFPISRPNLTFSTLTVSNMSPEDSSIYLCSVATVAKNIQYFGAGTRLSVL.

The chain uses TRBV25-1 and TRBJ2-1; TRBD2 matches 11 bases. V lost 10 bases, J lost 9 bases, and 11 bases stayed unmatched. Germline V gene lookup returns CDR1 MGHDK and CDR2 SYGVNS. The CDR3 length is 14 residues. In DNA, the CDR3 is TGTGCCACCCATAGCGGGAGGGGACGGGGTGAGCAGTTCTTC. Protein sequence: CATHSGRGRGEQFF.

This clone was counted once. V and J are TRBV6-1 and TRBJ2-2; TRBD1 matches 7 bases. The CDR3 runs to 15 residues. Germline V CDR1 and CDR2: MNHNS, SASEGT. Trimming took 0 bases from V and 4 from J; bases not matched to a gene: 2. The CDR3 nucleotides read TGTGCCAGCAGTGAAGCCCCAGGGGGCACCGGGGAGCTGTTTTTT. Amino acid sequence: CASSEAPGGTGELFF.

This clone was observed a single time. V usage is TRBV7-2 and J usage is TRBJ2-7; TRBD2 matches at 11 bases. There are 15 residues in the CDR3. Germline-derived CDR1 and CDR2 are SGHTA and FQGNSA. The J segment lost 3 bases and the V segment lost 2 bases, leaving 3 bases of the junction unmatched. The chain's CDR3 is CASSLLAGGHYEQYF. CDR3 in DNA: TGTGCCAGCAGCTTACTAGCGGGAGGACACTACGAGCAGTACTTC.

This sequence joins TRBV5-5 and TRBJ2-5, with 14 bases lining up with TRBD2. The CDR3 extends over 18 amino acids. The germline CDR1 and CDR2 sequences are SGHKS and YYEKEE (reference sequence). With 3 bases clipped from V and 0 bases from J, the junction kept 7 bases outside the gene matches. The CDR3 nucleotides read TGTGCCAGCAGCTCCGGGACTAGCGGGAGTACTTACCAAGAGACCCAGTACTTC. Its protein is CASSSGTSGSTYQETQYF.

This chain joins TRBV6-6 and TRBJ1-1, with a possible D match to TRBD1 (5 bases). Trimming removed 8 bases from V and 5 bases from J, with 15 bases in between. CDR1 is MNHNY, CDR2 SVGAGI, per germline (reference sequence). The CDR3 extends over 13 amino acids. CDR3: CASAQQRGTEAFF. In DNA form, the CDR3 reads TGTGCCAGCGCCCAACAACGGGGGACTGAAGCTTTCTTT.

In its sample, this clone was seen once. The rearrangement uses TRBV5-4 and TRBJ1-1; D is perhaps TRBD1 (5 bases). The germline V and J ends were trimmed by 4 bases and 0 bases, with 10 bases remaining between them. Per the germline V gene, CDR1 is SGHNT and CDR2 is YYREEE (reference sequence). This CDR3 spans 14 amino acids. The CDR3 reads CASSLRAVNTEAFF. CDR3 DNA: TGTGCCAGCAGCCTCAGGGCAGTGAACACTGAAGCTTTCTTT.

This clone was found once. This sequence joins TRBV28 and TRBJ2-7; 10 bases are a match to TRBD2. The germline V gene has CDR1 MDHEN and CDR2 SYDVKM. There are 15 residues in the CDR3. The J segment lost 1 base and the V segment lost 4 bases, leaving 4 bases of the junction unmatched. CDR3: CASSSLAGVSYEQYF. Written as DNA, the CDR3 is TGTGCCAGCAGTTCCCTAGCGGGAGTGTCCTACGAGCAGTACTTC.

This chain links TRBV7-2 with TRBJ2-7; 10 bases agree with TRBD2. There are 15 residues in the CDR3. From germline, CDR1 is SGHTA and CDR2 FQGNSA. The V segment lost 5 bases and the J segment 2 bases; nucleotides outside the gene matches: 6. The CDR3 reads CASSQTSGVTYEQYF. The DNA for the CDR3 is TGTGCCAGCAGCCAAACTAGCGGGGTCACCTACGAGCAGTACTTC.

The V gene is TRBV6-6, the J gene TRBJ1-4, with TRBD1 as a possible D gene (6 bases). The CDR3 runs 15 residues. V lost 0 bases and J lost 5, with 10 bases in between. The germline gives CDR1 MNHNY, CDR2 SVGAGI (reference sequence). The CDR3 reads CASSYSNRENEKLFF. The CDR3 nucleotides read TGTGCCAGCAGTTACTCGAACAGGGAGAATGAAAAACTGTTTTTT.

The J gene is TRBJ1-3, the V gene TRBV6-1; 8 bases map to TRBD1. The J segment lost 0 bases and the V segment lost 2 bases, leaving 6 bases of the junction unmatched. CDR1 is MNHNS, CDR2 SASEGT, per germline. The CDR3 contains 17 residues. The chain's CDR3 is CASSENRGTFSGNTIYF. The CDR3 coding sequence is TGTGCCAGCAGTGAAAACAGGGGGACCTTCTCTGGAAACACCATATATTTT.

The gene calls are TRBV10-1 and TRBJ1-2; D is perhaps TRBD1 (6 bases). Germline values: CDR1 WNHNN, CDR2 SYGVQD (reference sequence). The CDR3 extends over 13 amino acids. V lost 7 bases and J 0 bases, leaving 9 bases between the germline ends. DNA for the CDR3: TGCGCCAGCAACGACAGGACTAACTATGGCTACACCTTC. It encodes CASNDRTNYGYTF.